One sample yielded the 8 T cell receptor beta chains listed below, sequenced in a study of T cell responses to AZD1222 COVID-19 vaccine. Repertoires were generated with immunoSEQ multiplex PCR, while TCRdb's copy carries only in-frame clones and drops some. The sample has over 110,000 clones; about nine tenths are singletons. Sequenced material: peripheral blood, taken on day 0 of AZD1222 vaccination. Receptor source: an adult in good health.

This chain joins TRBV29-1 and TRBJ1-5; D gene unclear. The CDR3 runs to 15 residues. V dropped 1 base and J dropped 4 bases, with 14 bases sitting between them. Germline-derived CDR1 and CDR2 are SQVTM and ANQGSEA. The CDR3 loop reads CSVEVRTVGNQPQHF. CDR3 DNA: TGCAGCGTTGAAGTCCGGACGGTCGGGAATCAGCCCCAGCATTTT.

V is TRBV27 and J is TRBJ2-1, with D possibly matching TRBD1 (6 bases). Trimming removed 5 bases at V and 8 bases at J, with 10 bases between. The CDR3 loop spans 12 amino acids. Germline loops: CDR1 MNHEY, CDR2 SMNVEV (reference sequence). The CDR3 DNA is TGTGCCAGCAGTCCACAGGGACATGAGCAGTTCTTC. Translation: CASSPQGHEQFF.

The CDR3 loop is CAWKKLDRAYNEQFF. CDR3 coding DNA: TGTGCCTGGAAAAAGCTAGATCGAGCCTACAATGAGCAGTTCTTC. V is TRBV30 and J is TRBJ2-1; D remains unclear. Trimming removed 4 bases at V and 2 bases at J, with 15 bases between. CDR3 length: 15 residues. In germline, CDR1 is GTSNPN, CDR2 SVGIG (reference sequence).

This sequence joins TRBV30 and TRBJ1-1, with TRBD1 matching over 8 bases. With 0 bases clipped from V and 12 bases from J, the junction kept 9 bases outside the gene matches. The germline CDR1 and CDR2 sequences are GTSNPN and SVGIG (reference sequence). The CDR3 spans 13 residues. The CDR3 nucleotides read TGTGCCTGGAGTGTAAGGGGCAGGGGGCCGTCTTTCTTT. Translating it yields CAWSVRGRGPSFF.

The rearrangement joins TRBV6-5 to TRBJ1-2, with D maybe TRBD1 (5 bases). Germline CDR1 MNHEY, CDR2 SVGAGI. V lost 10 bases, J lost 4 bases, and 13 bases lay in between. The CDR3 runs 12 residues. As DNA, the CDR3 is TGTGCCACCTCGTCGGGGGGCTATGGCTACACCTTC. It translates to CATSSGGYGYTF.

The chain's CDR3 is CASREGLAVYNEQFF. CDR3 in DNA: TGTGCCAGCAGGGAGGGACTAGCGGTTTACAATGAGCAGTTCTTC. The chain links TRBV28 to TRBJ2-1; 11 positions agree with TRBD2. Trimming took 6 bases from V and 4 from J; bases not matched to a gene: 5. Germline V gene sequence: CDR1 MDHEN, CDR2 SYDVKM. This CDR3 contains 15 residues.

This clone showed up just a few times. The gene calls are TRBV5-1 and TRBJ2-5; D is ambiguous. CDR1 and CDR2 from the germline V gene are SGHRS and YFSETQ. Trimming pared 0 bases from V and 4 bases from J, leaving 1 base between. CDR3 size: 11 residues. This chain's CDR3 is CASSLAETQYF. For the CDR3, the DNA is TGCGCCAGCAGCTTGGCAGAGACCCAGTACTTC.

V usage is TRBV10-3 and J usage is TRBJ2-1; D is perhaps TRBD2 (5 bases). From germline, CDR1 is ENHRY and CDR2 SYGVKD. Trimming removed 7 bases from V and 5 bases from J, with 12 bases in between. The CDR3 sequence is 13 residues long. The CDR3 bases are TGTGCCATCATGAATAGCGCCCACAATGAGCAGTTCTTC. It yields the protein CAIMNSAHNEQFF.